This T cell receptor (beta chain) came from a study of CD8 T cells in ankylosing spondylitis. Study-level findings and limits: Made up of fewer than 10 highly homologous variants, a TCR beta motif appeared characteristic of ankylosing spondylitis blood. Both synovial fluid and blood in reactive arthritis had previously been reported to carry some motif variants.

Molecular-barcoded quantitative 5'-RACE produced these TCR beta libraries. TCRdb recomputed calls from the 5' RACE reads with MiXCR, one row per CDR3 protein. Among 200,000 to 250,000 distinct CDR3 sequences, under 30% were seen once, and the ten largest hold around 6.3%. Comment on this clonotype: What it recognizes is unknown.

The CDR3 is 20 amino acids. The V end was cut by 2 bases, the J end by 7 bases, with 30 bases between. Per the germline V gene, CDR1 is LGHDT and CDR2 is YNNKEL (reference sequence). This sequence joins TRBV3-1 and TRBJ2-1; the D gene could be TRBD1 or TRBD2 (6 bases each). This TCR was sampled from a male donor with ankylosing spondylitis or in good health (not recorded which). Sequencing was performed on blood, either unsorted or a sorted T cell fraction (not recorded which). The CDR3 coding sequence is TGTGCCAGCAGCCAACTTACGCGGGACACTTCGTTTTTGGGAAAAAATGAGCAGTTCTTC. Its protein product is CASSQLTRDTSFLGKNEQFF.